The T cell receptor (beta chain) under discussion was sequenced for a study of T cell responses to AZD1222 COVID-19 vaccine. Notes on the study in general: Mapped onto spike, vaccine-associated CD4 TCRs spanned it and were dominant at 160-218 and 743-854. When two AZD1222 doses had been given, Spike-specific TCR breadth and depth rose. In a largely white British group with more females than males, clonal diversity was possibly underestimated. Repertoires in all cases were sampled only once the peak T cell response had passed.

About this clone itself: Its target is unknown.

Germline values: CDR1 MGHRA, CDR2 YSYEKL. This CDR3 is 14 amino acids long. Trimming cost V 0 bases and J 5 bases, with 10 bases left between them. Clones were sequenced by immunoSEQ multiplex PCR, and TCRdb holds only the in-frame ones, with some missing. Of 110,000 to 150,000 clones in the sample, approximately 85% were seen once. This chain links TRBV4-1 with TRBJ1-2; possible D gene TRBD1, 5 bases. Here the sequenced sample was peripheral blood, taken on day 0 of AZD1222 vaccination. This TCR was sampled from an adult in good health. This chain's CDR3 is CASSQEATAYGYTF. The DNA of the CDR3 is TGCGCCAGCAGCCAAGAGGCGACAGCTTATGGCTACACCTTC.